These 23 T cell receptor beta chains were sequenced from one sample in a study of EBV T-cell therapy then PD-1 blockade in nasopharyngeal carcinoma. Antigens for these TCRs are unknown. Only in-frame clones appear in the TCRdb table, and some are missing; sequencing was by immunoSEQ multiplex PCR. The data show some 17,000 clones, with over 80% seen just once and around 28% held by the top ten. Specified treatment: AdE1-LMPpoly-expanded autologous EBV-specific T-cell therapy followed by anti-PD-1 nivolumab. Sequenced material: CD8+ T cells from blood, taken at day 0 from a patient whose treatment included autologous EBV-specific T cells and nivolumab. Every receptor here comes from a man aged 35 to 55 with nasopharyngeal carcinoma.

The V call is TRBV7-2, the J call TRBJ1-2; 7 nucleotides agree with TRBD1. The V and J ends lost 5 bases and 4 bases, in that order; junction bases with no gene match: 10. Germline V gene data show CDR1 as SGHTA and CDR2 as FQGNSA. CDR3 size: 15 residues. The CDR3 loop is CASSLRDRGVYGYTF. Here the CDR3 DNA reads TGTGCCAGCAGCCTCCGGGACAGAGGGGTCTATGGCTACACCTTC.

V is TRBV7-8 and J is TRBJ1-4; 11 bases map to TRBD1. CDR1 SGHVS and CDR2 FQNEAQ come from the germline V gene. V lost 5 bases, J lost 8 bases, and 7 bases stayed unmatched. This CDR3 comprises 15 residues. In DNA form, the CDR3 reads TGTGCCAGCAGCCTAACCGGGACAGGGGGAGAAAAACTGTTTTTT. Residues: CASSLTGTGGEKLFF.

V gene TRBV4-1 combines with J gene TRBJ1-2; D not certain. The CDR3 runs 16 residues. V dropped 3 bases and J dropped 5 bases, with 19 bases sitting between them. Germline CDR1 and CDR2: MGHRA and YSYEKL. CDR3 residues: CASSQPLGNPRYGYTF. Here the CDR3 DNA reads TGCGCCAGCAGCCAGCCCTTAGGGAACCCGAGATATGGCTACACCTTC.

The chain uses TRBV4-3 and TRBJ1-1, with D perhaps matching TRBD1 (6 bases). The CDR3 runs to 15 residues. Germline V gene sequence: CDR1 LGHNA, CDR2 YSLEER. Trimming took 4 bases from V and 1 from J, leaving 13 bases between them. For the CDR3, the DNA is TGCGCCAGCAGCCGAGAATCCAGGGGGAACACTGAAGCTTTCTTT. As protein: CASSRESRGNTEAFF.

The chain combines TRBV7-9 with TRBJ2-7; tentatively, D is TRBD1 or TRBD2 (5 bases each). The V gene lost 7 bases and the J gene lost 3 bases, with 16 bases spanning the gap. Germline V CDR1 and CDR2: SEHNR, FQNEAQ (reference sequence). The CDR3 covers 14 residues. The CDR3 bases are TGTGCCAGCAACCCCGGGACGGGGAACTACGAGCAGTACTTC. Amino acids: CASNPGTGNYEQYF.

The rearrangement joins TRBV9 to TRBJ1-4; tentative D call: TRBD1 (6 bases). Germline V gene sequence: CDR1 SGDLS, CDR2 YYNGEE. The CDR3 has 16 amino acids. Trimming removed 4 bases at V and 7 bases at J, with 20 bases between. Here the CDR3 reads CASSPQVGGFFEKLFF. The CDR3 DNA reads TGTGCCAGCAGCCCCCAGGTAGGGGGTTTTTTTGAAAAACTGTTTTTT.

This chain connects TRBV6-5 to TRBJ1-6; D perhaps matches TRBD1 (5 bases). Trimming took 6 bases from V and 7 from J, leaving 16 bases between them. CDR3 length: 15 residues. Germline CDR1 MNHEY, CDR2 SVGAGI. CDR3 loop: CASRPGRPENSPLHF. The CDR3 nucleotides are TGTGCCAGCAGACCGGGGCGCCCGGAGAATTCACCCCTCCACTTT.

V usage is TRBV27 and J usage is TRBJ2-5, with TRBD1 matching 10 bases. This CDR3 region has 15 residues. Per germline, CDR1 MNHEY and CDR2 SMNVEV (reference sequence). Germline trimming cut 4 bases from V and 2 bases from J; bases unmatched to any gene: 4. CDR3: CASSYGQGGQETQYF. CDR3 DNA sequence: TGTGCCAGCAGTTACGGACAGGGGGGGCAAGAGACCCAGTACTTC.

The rearrangement joins TRBV3-1 (or the pseudogene TRBV3-2) to TRBJ2-3; D is perhaps TRBD1 or TRBD2 (5 bases each). CDR3 length: 14 amino acids. Germline CDR1 LGHDT, CDR2 YNNKEL (reference sequence). The ends were cut back, 5 bases at V and 1 base at J, with 10 bases in the middle. DNA of the CDR3: TGTGCCAGCAGCGCCATGGGGGGCACAGATACGCAGTATTTT. Protein sequence: CASSAMGGTDTQYF.

The chain carries TRBV11-3 and TRBJ2-5; D possibly corresponds to TRBD1 (6 bases). Trimming removed 5 bases at V and 2 bases at J, with 12 bases between. The CDR3 contains 14 residues. The germline gives CDR1 SGHNT, CDR2 YENEEA. The CDR3 DNA follows: TGTGCCAGCAGCCAATGGGACAATCAAGAGACCCAGTACTTC. It specifies CASSQWDNQETQYF. Supplemented by reference TRBV11-3 and TRBJ2-5, the full variable domain reads EAGVVQSPRYKIIEKKQPVAFWCNPISGHNTLYWYLQNLGQGPELLIRYENEEAVDDSQLPKDRFSAERLKGVDSTLKIQPAELGDSAVYLCASSQWDNQETQYFGPGTRLLVL.

The J gene is TRBJ1-2, the V gene TRBV13; no definite D call. This CDR3 has 14 residues. Deletions cut 0 bases from V and 0 bases from J, with 5 bases between. Per the germline V gene, CDR1 is PRHDT and CDR2 is FYEKMQ (reference sequence). CDR3 DNA: TGTGCCAGCAGCTTAGGGACATCTAACTATGGCTACACCTTC. It translates to CASSLGTSNYGYTF.

This clone is a singleton in its sample. The CDR3 DNA sequence: TGCGCCAGCAGTGACATAGACTCTTCCTACGAGCAGTACTTC. This gives the protein CASSDIDSSYEQYF. This sequence joins TRBV10-1 and TRBJ2-7; D uncertain. Per germline, CDR1 WNHNN and CDR2 SYGVQD (reference sequence). Trimming pared 3 bases from V and 1 base from J, leaving 10 bases between. The CDR3 is 14 amino acids.

The chain employs TRBV29-1 and TRBJ2-7, with D uncertain. Germline assignment: CDR1 SQVTM and CDR2 ANQGSEA. V gave up 1 base and J gave up 3 bases, with 13 bases separating them. This CDR3 spans 14 amino acids. The CDR3 DNA reads as TGCAGCGTTGAAGTCCCGTCCTCCCGCTACGAGCAGTACTTC. Its protein is CSVEVPSSRYEQYF.

The chain links TRBV2 to TRBJ2-1; D call uncertain. There are 16 residues in the CDR3. Germline lookup yields CDR1 SNHLY and CDR2 FYNNEI. V shed 6 bases and J shed 0 bases, with 15 bases lying between them. CDR3: CASSLALPSSYNEQFF. In DNA form, the CDR3 reads TGTGCCAGCAGCCTCGCCCTCCCGAGCTCCTACAATGAGCAGTTCTTC. Using reference TRBV2 and TRBJ2-1 for the parts outside the CDR3, the full variable domain is EPEVTQTPSHQVTQMGQEVILRCVPISNHLYFYWYRQILGQKVEFLVSFYNNEISEKSEIFDDQFSVERPDGSNFTLKIRSTKLEDSAMYFCASSLALPSSYNEQFFGPGTRLTVL.

This CDR3 reads CASSQDHGAGANVLTF. The CDR3 region has the DNA TGCGCCAGCAGCCAAGATCACGGGGCTGGGGCCAACGTCCTGACTTTC. V usage is TRBV4-3 and J usage is TRBJ2-6; tentatively, D is TRBD2 (5 bases). This CDR3 is built from 16 residues. Germline V gene data show CDR1 as LGHNA and CDR2 as YSLEER. V was cut by 0 bases and J by 2 bases, with 8 bases left in between.

This clone was seen a single time. CDR3 loop: CASSQDRSGGSGELFF. The CDR3 DNA follows: TGCGCCAGCAGCCAAGATAGATCGGGGGGGAGTGGGGAGCTGTTTTTT. The rearrangement uses TRBV4-3 and TRBJ2-2; 8 positions agree with TRBD2. The trim removed 0 bases at V and 8 bases at J, leaving 8 bases unmatched. Germline CDR1 reads LGHNA; CDR2 reads YSLEER. There are 16 residues in the CDR3.

The rearrangement uses TRBV27 and TRBJ1-4; 9 bases align to TRBD1. CDR1 and CDR2 (germline): MNHEY, SMNVEV (reference sequence). The CDR3 runs 14 residues. With 5 bases clipped from V and 8 bases from J, the junction kept 6 bases outside the gene matches. The CDR3, as DNA: TGTGCCAGCAGTCCCGGGACAGGGTGGGAAAAACTGTTTTTT. Amino acids: CASSPGTGWEKLFF. The full variable domain, its missing parts supplied by reference TRBV27 and TRBJ1-4, is EAQVTQNPRYLITVTGKKLTVTCSQNMNHEYMSWYRQDPGLGLRQIYYSMNVEVTDKGDVPEGYKVSRKEKRNFPLILESPSPNQTSLYFCASSPGTGWEKLFFGSGTQLSVL.

The gene calls are TRBV28 and TRBJ2-7; TRBD1 aligns across 10 bases. The CDR3 length is 14 residues. V was pared by 6 bases and J by 2 bases, with 4 bases of the junction left unmatched. Germline CDR1 is MDHEN and CDR2 is SYDVKM. CDR3 sequence: CASSPGQGAYEQYF. CDR3 DNA sequence: TGTGCCAGCAGCCCCGGACAGGGGGCCTACGAGCAGTACTTC. The whole variable domain, remainder taken from reference TRBV28 and TRBJ2-7, is DVKVTQSSRYLVKRTGEKVFLECVQDMDHENMFWYRQDPGLGLRLIYFSYDVKMKEKGDIPEGYSVSREKKERFSLILESASTNQTSMYLCASSPGQGAYEQYFGPGTRLTVT.

The chain uses TRBV12-5 and TRBJ1-1; D gene uncertain. The CDR3 runs to 11 residues. Trimming pared 6 bases from V and 4 bases from J, leaving 6 bases between. The germline CDR1 and CDR2 sequences are LGHNT and FRNRAP. CDR3 coding DNA: TGTGCTAGTGGAGCGGGCACTGAAGCTTTCTTT. Its protein product is CASGAGTEAFF.

The chain has TRBV7-2 and TRBJ2-5, with D perhaps matching TRBD1 or TRBD2 (5 bases each). The germline V gene has CDR1 SGHTA and CDR2 FQGNSA. The ends were cut back, 3 bases at V and 1 base at J, with 9 bases in the middle. The CDR3 is made up of 14 amino acids. CDR3 in amino acids: CASSFGGPQETQYF. CDR3 sequence (DNA): TGTGCCAGCAGCTTTGGGGGACCCCAAGAGACCCAGTACTTC.

The chain links TRBV19 to TRBJ2-7; D perhaps matches TRBD2 (5 bases). V lost 10 bases and J 2 bases, leaving 18 bases between the germline ends. The CDR3 loop spans 14 amino acids. In germline, CDR1 is LNHDA, CDR2 SQIVND (reference sequence). DNA for the CDR3: TGTGCCACTTACAGAGGGAGACCCCCCTACGAGCAGTACTTC. The encoded protein is CATYRGRPPYEQYF.

The chain has TRBV5-4 and TRBJ2-2, with D perhaps matching TRBD1 or TRBD2 (5 bases each). The CDR3 extends over 15 amino acids. Trimming took off 5 bases at V and 7 bases at J, with 18 bases between the two ends. CDR1 is SGHNT, CDR2 YYREEE, per germline (reference sequence). CDR3 amino acids: CASRPGTREIGELFF. As DNA, the CDR3 is TGTGCCAGCAGGCCTGGGACCAGGGAAATCGGGGAGCTGTTTTTT.

The chain uses TRBV9 and TRBJ2-2, with a possible D match to TRBD1 (7 bases). Germline-derived CDR1 and CDR2 are SGDLS and YYNGEE. This CDR3 has 17 amino acids. The V and J ends lost 3 bases and 2 bases respectively, with 17 bases between them. CDR3 nucleotide sequence: TGTGCCAGCAGCGCGCCGCTGGAGGGGGCCAACACCGGGGAGCTGTTTTTT. Its translation is CASSAPLEGANTGELFF. The full variable domain, rest sourced from reference TRBV9 and TRBJ2-2, is DSGVTQTPKHLITATGQRVTLRCSPRSGDLSVYWYQQSLDQGLQFLIQYYNGEERAKGNILERFSAQQFPDLHSELNLSSLELGDSALYFCASSAPLEGANTGELFFGEGSRLTVL.